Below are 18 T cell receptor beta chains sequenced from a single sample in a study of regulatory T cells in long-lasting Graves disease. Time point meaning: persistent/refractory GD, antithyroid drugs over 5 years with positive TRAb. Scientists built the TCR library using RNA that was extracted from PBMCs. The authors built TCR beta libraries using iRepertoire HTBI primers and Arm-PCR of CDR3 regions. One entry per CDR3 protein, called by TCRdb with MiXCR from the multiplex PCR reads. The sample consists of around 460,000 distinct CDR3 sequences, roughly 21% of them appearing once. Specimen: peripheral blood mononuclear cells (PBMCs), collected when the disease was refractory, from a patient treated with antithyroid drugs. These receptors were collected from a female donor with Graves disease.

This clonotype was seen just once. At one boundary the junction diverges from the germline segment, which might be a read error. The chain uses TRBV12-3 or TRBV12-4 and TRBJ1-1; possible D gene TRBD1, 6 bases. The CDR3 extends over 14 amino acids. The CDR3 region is CTSSLEGGGTEAFF. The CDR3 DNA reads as TGTACCAGCAGTTTAGAGGGGGGCGGCACTGAAGCTTTCTTT.

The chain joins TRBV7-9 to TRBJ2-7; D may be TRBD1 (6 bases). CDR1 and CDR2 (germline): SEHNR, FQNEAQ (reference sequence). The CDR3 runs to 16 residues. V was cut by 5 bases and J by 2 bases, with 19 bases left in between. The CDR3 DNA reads TGTGCCAGCAGCCCGATCCTGGGGGCAGGGACCTACGAGCAGTACTTC. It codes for CASSPILGAGTYEQYF.

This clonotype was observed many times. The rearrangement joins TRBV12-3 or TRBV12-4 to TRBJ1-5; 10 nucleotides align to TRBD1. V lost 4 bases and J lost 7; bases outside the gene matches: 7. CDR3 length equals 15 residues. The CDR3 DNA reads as TGTGCCAGCAGTTCTGGGACAGGGGATAGGCAGCCCCAGCATTTT. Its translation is CASSSGTGDRQPQHF.

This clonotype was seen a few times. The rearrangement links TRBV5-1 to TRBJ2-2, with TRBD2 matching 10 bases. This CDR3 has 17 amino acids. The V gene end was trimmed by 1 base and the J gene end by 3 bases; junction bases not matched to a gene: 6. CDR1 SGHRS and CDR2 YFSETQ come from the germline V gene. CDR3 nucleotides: TGCGCCAGCAGCTTGAGAGGACTAGCGGAGTACACCGGGGAGCTGTTTTTT. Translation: CASSLRGLAEYTGELFF.

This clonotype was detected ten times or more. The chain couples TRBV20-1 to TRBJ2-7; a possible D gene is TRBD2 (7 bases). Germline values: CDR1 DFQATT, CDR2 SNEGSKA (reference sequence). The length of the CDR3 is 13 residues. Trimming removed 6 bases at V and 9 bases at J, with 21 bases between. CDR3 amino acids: CSADGGPEVVQYF. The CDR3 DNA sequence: TGCAGTGCGGACGGGGGGCCCGAGGTGGTGCAGTACTTC.

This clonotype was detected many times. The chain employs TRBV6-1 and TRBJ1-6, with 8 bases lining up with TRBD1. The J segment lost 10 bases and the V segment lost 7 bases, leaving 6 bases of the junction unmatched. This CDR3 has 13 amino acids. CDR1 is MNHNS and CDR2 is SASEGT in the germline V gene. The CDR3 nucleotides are TGTGCCAGCAATGGACAGGGTAGATCACCCCTCCACTTT. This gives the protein CASNGQGRSPLHF.

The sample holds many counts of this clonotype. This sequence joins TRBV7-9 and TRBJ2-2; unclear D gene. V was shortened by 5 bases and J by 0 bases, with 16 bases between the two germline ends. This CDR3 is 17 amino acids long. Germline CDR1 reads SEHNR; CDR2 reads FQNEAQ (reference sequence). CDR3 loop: CASSIGRAGANTGELFF. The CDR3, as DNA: TGTGCCAGCAGCATCGGGCGAGCAGGCGCGAACACCGGGGAGCTGTTTTTT.

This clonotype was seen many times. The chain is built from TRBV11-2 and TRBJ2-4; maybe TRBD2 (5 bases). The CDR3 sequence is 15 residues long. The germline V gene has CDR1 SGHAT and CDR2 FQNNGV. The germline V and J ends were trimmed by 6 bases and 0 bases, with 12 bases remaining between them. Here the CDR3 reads CASRHSAGAKNIQYF. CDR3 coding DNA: TGTGCCAGCAGACACTCCGCGGGAGCCAAAAACATTCAGTACTTC.

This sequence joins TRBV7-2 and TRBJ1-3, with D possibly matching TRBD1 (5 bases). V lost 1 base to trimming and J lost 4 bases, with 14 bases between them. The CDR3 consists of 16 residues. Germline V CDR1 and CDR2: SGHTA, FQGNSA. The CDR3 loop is CASSLGGQGTGNTIYF. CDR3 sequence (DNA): TGTGCCAGCAGCTTAGGTGGCCAGGGAACAGGAAACACCATATATTTT.

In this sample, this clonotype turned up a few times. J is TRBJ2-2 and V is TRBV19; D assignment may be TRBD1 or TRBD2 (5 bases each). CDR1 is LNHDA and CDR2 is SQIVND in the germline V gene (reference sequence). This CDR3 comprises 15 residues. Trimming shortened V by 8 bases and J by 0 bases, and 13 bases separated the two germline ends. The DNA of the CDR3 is TGTGCCAGTCGGGGCCAGACCGCGAACACCGGGGAGCTGTTTTTT. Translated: CASRGQTANTGELFF.

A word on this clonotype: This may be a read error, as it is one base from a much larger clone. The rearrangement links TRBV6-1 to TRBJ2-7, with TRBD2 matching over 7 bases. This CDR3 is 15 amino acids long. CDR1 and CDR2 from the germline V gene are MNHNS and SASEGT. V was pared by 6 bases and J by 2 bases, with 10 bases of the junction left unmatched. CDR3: CASSRAAGAPYEQYF. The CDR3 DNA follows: TGTGCCAGCAGCCGCGCCGCGGGAGCACCCTACGAGCAGTACTTC.

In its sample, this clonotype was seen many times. The CDR3 loop is CASSRASGRSETQYF. DNA of the CDR3: TGTGCCAGTAGTCGAGCTAGCGGGAGATCAGAGACCCAGTACTTC. This sequence joins TRBV19 and TRBJ2-5; 10 bases are shared with TRBD2. The germline V gene has CDR1 LNHDA and CDR2 SQIVND (reference sequence). The V gene end was trimmed by 5 bases and the J gene end by 4 bases; junction bases not matched to a gene: 7. The CDR3 has 15 amino acids. The complete variable domain, with remaining parts taken from reference TRBV19 and TRBJ2-5, reads DGGITQSPKYLFRKEGQNVTLSCEQNLNHDAMYWYRQDPGQGLRLIYYSQIVNDFQKGDIAEGYSVSREKKESFPLTVTSAQKNPTAFYLCASSRASGRSETQYFGPGTRLLVL.

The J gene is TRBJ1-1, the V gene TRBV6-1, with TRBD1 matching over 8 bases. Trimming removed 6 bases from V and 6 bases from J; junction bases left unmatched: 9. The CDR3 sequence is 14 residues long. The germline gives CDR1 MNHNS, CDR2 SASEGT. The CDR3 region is CASRNNQGAAEAFF. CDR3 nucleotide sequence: TGTGCCAGCAGGAATAACCAGGGGGCCGCTGAAGCTTTCTTT.

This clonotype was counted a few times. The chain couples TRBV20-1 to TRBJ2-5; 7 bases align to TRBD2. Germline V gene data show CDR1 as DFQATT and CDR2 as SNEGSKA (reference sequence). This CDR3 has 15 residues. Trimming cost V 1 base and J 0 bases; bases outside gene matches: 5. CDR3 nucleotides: TGCAGTGCTAGAGTCGGGGGGAGGTACCAAGAGACCCAGTACTTC. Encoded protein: CSARVGGRYQETQYF.

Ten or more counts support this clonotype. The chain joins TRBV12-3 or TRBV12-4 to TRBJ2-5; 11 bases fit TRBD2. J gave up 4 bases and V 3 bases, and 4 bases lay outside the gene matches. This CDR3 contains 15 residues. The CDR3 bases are TGTGCCAGCAGTTTCACTAGCGGGAGTGTAGAGACCCAGTACTTC. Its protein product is CASSFTSGSVETQYF.

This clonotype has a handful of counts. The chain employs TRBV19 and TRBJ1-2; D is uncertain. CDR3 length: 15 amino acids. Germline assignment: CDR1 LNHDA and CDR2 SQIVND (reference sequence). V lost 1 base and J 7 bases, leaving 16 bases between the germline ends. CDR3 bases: TGTGCCAGTAGTATAGGCGGCAGCCAGTCAGGTGGCTACACCTTC. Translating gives CASSIGGSQSGGYTF.

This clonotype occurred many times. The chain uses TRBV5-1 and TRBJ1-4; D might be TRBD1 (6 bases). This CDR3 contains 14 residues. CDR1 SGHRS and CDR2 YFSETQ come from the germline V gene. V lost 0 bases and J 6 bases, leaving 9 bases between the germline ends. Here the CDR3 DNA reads TGCGCCAGCAGCTTGGGACAGGCCCATGAAAAACTGTTTTTT. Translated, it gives CASSLGQAHEKLFF.

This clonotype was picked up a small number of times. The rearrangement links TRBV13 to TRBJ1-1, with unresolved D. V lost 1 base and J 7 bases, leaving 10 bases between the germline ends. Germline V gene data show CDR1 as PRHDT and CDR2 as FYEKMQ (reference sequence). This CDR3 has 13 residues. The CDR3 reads CASSLVRDGEAFF. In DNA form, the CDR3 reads TGTGCCAGCAGCTTAGTACGTGACGGTGAAGCTTTCTTT.